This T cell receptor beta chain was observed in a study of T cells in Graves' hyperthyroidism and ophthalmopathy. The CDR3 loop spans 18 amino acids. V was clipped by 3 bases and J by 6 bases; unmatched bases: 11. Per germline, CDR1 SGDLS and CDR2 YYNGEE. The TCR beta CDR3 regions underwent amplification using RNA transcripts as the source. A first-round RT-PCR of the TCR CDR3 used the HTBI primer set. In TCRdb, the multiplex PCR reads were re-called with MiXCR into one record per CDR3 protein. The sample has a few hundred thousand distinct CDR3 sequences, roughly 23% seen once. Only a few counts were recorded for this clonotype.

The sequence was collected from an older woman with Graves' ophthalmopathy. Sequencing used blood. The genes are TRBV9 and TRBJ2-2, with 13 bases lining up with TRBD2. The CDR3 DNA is TGTGCCAGCAGCGCCCAACTCGGACTAGCGGGAGTGTCCGGGGAGCTGTTTTTT. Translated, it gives CASSAQLGLAGVSGELFF.